Following are 16 T cell receptor beta chains from one sample sequenced in a study of blood T cell repertoires in COVID-19. Data came from immunoSEQ multiplex PCR; TCRdb stores just in-frame clones and leaves some out. The repertoire has under 450,000 clones, about four fifths of them found once; the top ten carry about 5%. Sequencing was done on a sample of PBMCs or T cells enriched from blood (not recorded which). These receptors were obtained from a woman between 50 and 59 years old who had recovered from COVID-19.

V is TRBV19 and J is TRBJ1-3; 9 bases fit TRBD1. The CDR3 length is 16 residues. Germline CDR1 LNHDA, CDR2 SQIVND (reference sequence). V dropped 5 bases and J dropped 4; count of bases not matched to a gene: 9. CDR3 bases: TGTGCCAGTAGTTATACCGGACAGGGGAAAGGAAACACCATATATTTT. Translated, it gives CASSYTGQGKGNTIYF.

CDR3 DNA: TGTGCCAGCAGTGGGTGGACGGGTGGACAGGTAGCTAACTATGGCTACACCTTC. Translated: CASSGWTGGQVANYGYTF. V is TRBV2 and J is TRBJ1-2, with 7 nucleotides matching TRBD1. This CDR3 comprises 18 residues. Germline V gives CDR1 SNHLY, CDR2 FYNNEI. Germline trimming cut 4 bases from V and 0 bases from J; bases unmatched to any gene: 14.

Of note for this clone: At the DNA level, this CDR3 is encoded by other sequences in the same sample as well. The V and J genes are TRBV7-2 and TRBJ1-2; 8 positions agree with TRBD1. V gave up 5 bases and J gave up 4 bases; unmatched junction bases: 3. The CDR3 spans 13 residues. Germline CDR1 reads SGHTA; CDR2 reads FQGNSA. The CDR3 DNA follows: TGTGCCAGCAGCCCCGACAGGGGCTATGGCTACACCTTC. This sequence encodes CASSPDRGYGYTF.

This clone has more than one count but fewer than ten. The rearrangement links TRBV30 to TRBJ1-2, with D unclear. The CDR3 has 15 residues. The ends were cut back, 4 bases at V and 8 bases at J, with 23 bases in the middle. Germline V gives CDR1 GTSNPN, CDR2 SVGIG (reference sequence). CDR3 residues: CAWTPLRVEPRGYTF. The CDR3 DNA follows: TGTGCCTGGACCCCGCTCCGGGTTGAACCGAGGGGCTACACCTTC.

The rearrangement uses TRBV6-5 and TRBJ2-1; D ambiguous. V lost 0 bases and J lost 12, with 12 bases in between. Germline V lookup: CDR1 MNHEY, CDR2 SVGAGI. The CDR3 length is 13 residues. DNA for the CDR3: TGTGCCAGCAGTTACTCGAGGTCCCTCCTGCAGTTCTTC. Protein product: CASSYSRSLLQFF.

This clone appeared once. The DNA of the CDR3 is TGTGCCAGCAGTCCCCCCCACTCTGGAAACACCATATATTTT. This sequence encodes CASSPPHSGNTIYF. This chain connects TRBV7-2 to TRBJ1-3; D remains unclear. Germline V gene data show CDR1 as SGHTA and CDR2 as FQGNSA. The CDR3 runs 14 residues. Trimming pared 6 bases from V and 0 bases from J, leaving 9 bases between.

This clone came up a few times. This chain uses TRBV4-1 with TRBJ1-1; D is unresolved. The CDR3 covers 14 residues. The V end lost 4 bases, the J end lost 1 base, and 10 bases lay between the germline ends. Germline CDR1 is MGHRA and CDR2 is YSYEKL. The CDR3 is CASSLSRENTEAFF. DNA of the CDR3: TGCGCCAGCAGCCTCTCCCGCGAGAACACTGAAGCTTTCTTT.

The DNA for the CDR3 is TGCAGCGTTCAGACAGGGGGCGAAATGGACACTGAAGCTTTCTTT. This encodes CSVQTGGEMDTEAFF. The V gene is TRBV29-1, the J gene TRBJ1-1, with 10 bases aligning to TRBD1. CDR1 SQVTM and CDR2 ANQGSEA come from the germline V gene. The CDR3 sequence is 15 residues long. V was clipped by 5 bases and J by 3 bases; unmatched bases: 9.

The chain couples TRBV14 to TRBJ2-1; 14 bases agree with TRBD2. CDR3 length equals 17 residues. The ends lost 3 bases at V and 8 bases at J; junction bases unmatched: 9. Germline lookup yields CDR1 SGHDN and CDR2 FVKESK. The DNA of the CDR3 is TGTGCCAGCAGCCAGTTGACTAGCGGGAGGGCCTCCCATGAGCAGTTCTTC. Translation: CASSQLTSGRASHEQFF.

The chain employs TRBV12-3 or TRBV12-4 and TRBJ1-1; perhaps TRBD1 as D (6 bases). The CDR3 runs to 12 residues. V was shortened by 6 bases and J by 3 bases, with 8 bases between the two germline ends. DNA of the CDR3: TGTGCCAGCAGGTACAGGGACACTGAAGCTTTCTTT. Translating gives CASRYRDTEAFF.

This clone has only a few counts. This chain links TRBV2 with TRBJ2-4; 7 nucleotides line up with TRBD1. The CDR3 runs to 14 residues. The V gene end was trimmed by 2 bases and the J gene end by 5 bases; junction bases not matched to a gene: 3. The germline CDR1 and CDR2 sequences are SNHLY and FYNNEI. CDR3 nucleotides: TGTGCCAGCAGTGAAAATACAGGGGAAAACATTCAGTACTTC. Translating gives CASSENTGENIQYF.

The chain uses TRBV7-8 and TRBJ2-3; D ambiguous. CDR1 is SGHVS and CDR2 is FQNEAQ in the germline V gene. CDR3 length: 14 amino acids. The V gene lost 6 bases and the J gene lost 2 bases, with 12 bases spanning the gap. The CDR3 coding sequence is TGTGCCAGCAGACTCGAGCGCCCCACAGATACGCAGTATTTT. Residues: CASRLERPTDTQYF.

This chain links TRBV7-3 with TRBJ2-1; 10 bases are a match to TRBD2. Looked up from germline, CDR1 is SGHTA and CDR2 is FQGTGA. This CDR3 spans 16 amino acids. J lost 6 bases, V lost 1 base, and 6 bases had no gene match. CDR3 sequence: CASSLSTSGDFNEQFF. The CDR3 region has the DNA TGTGCCAGCAGCTTAAGTACTAGCGGGGACTTCAATGAGCAGTTCTTC.

This chain links TRBV12-3 or TRBV12-4 with TRBJ1-6; unclear D gene. This CDR3 has 13 amino acids. Deletions cut 1 base from V and 14 bases from J, with 12 bases between. This CDR3 reads CASSLVGVKALHF. The CDR3 DNA reads TGTGCCAGCAGTTTAGTCGGGGTTAAAGCCCTCCACTTT.

This chain connects TRBV5-1 to TRBJ2-1; 9 bases are shared with TRBD2. The CDR3 loop spans 17 amino acids. The germline gives CDR1 SGHRS, CDR2 YFSETQ. Germline trimming cut 0 bases from V and 2 bases from J; bases unmatched to any gene: 6. The CDR3 spells CASSLAWRGGTYNEQFF. CDR3 coding DNA: TGCGCCAGCAGCTTGGCGTGGCGGGGGGGCACCTACAATGAGCAGTTCTTC.

The chain links TRBV7-3 to TRBJ1-6, with D tentatively TRBD1 (6 bases). This CDR3 comprises 15 residues. V lost 2 bases and J lost 6, with 11 bases in between. In germline, CDR1 is SGHTA, CDR2 FQGTGA. The CDR3 coding sequence is TGTGCCAGCAGCTTACTCCAGGGGCCTAATTCACCCCTCCACTTT. Translation: CASSLLQGPNSPLHF.